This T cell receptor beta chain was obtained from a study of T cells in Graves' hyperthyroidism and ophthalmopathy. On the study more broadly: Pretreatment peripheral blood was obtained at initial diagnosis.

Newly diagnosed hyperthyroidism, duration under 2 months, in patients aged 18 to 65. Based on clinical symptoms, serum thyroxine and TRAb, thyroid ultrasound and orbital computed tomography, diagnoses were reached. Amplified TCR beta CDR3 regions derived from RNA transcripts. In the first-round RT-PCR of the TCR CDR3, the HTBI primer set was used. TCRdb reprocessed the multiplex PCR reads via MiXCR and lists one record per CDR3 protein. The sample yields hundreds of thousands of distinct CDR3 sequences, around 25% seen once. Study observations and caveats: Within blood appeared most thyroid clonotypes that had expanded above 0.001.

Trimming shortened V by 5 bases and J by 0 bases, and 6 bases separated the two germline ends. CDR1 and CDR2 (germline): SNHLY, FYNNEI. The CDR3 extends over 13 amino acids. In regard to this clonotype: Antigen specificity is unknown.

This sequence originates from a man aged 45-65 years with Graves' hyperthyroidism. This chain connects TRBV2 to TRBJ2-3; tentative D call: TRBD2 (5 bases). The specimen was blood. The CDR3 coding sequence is TGTGCCAGCAGTAGGGAGAGCACAGATACGCAGTATTTT. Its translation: CASSRESTDTQYF. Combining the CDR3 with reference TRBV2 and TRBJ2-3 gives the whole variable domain EPEVTQTPSHQVTQMGQEVILRCVPISNHLYFYWYRQILGQKVEFLVSFYNNEISEKSEIFDDQFSVERPDGSNFTLKIRSTKLEDSAMYFCASSRESTDTQYFGPGTRLTVL.